These 10 T cell receptor beta chains were all obtained from the same sample, sequenced in a study of radiation and T cells in renal cell carcinoma. The time point denotes: blood 4 weeks post-SBRT, at nephrectomy. Treatment reported: 15 Gy SBRT to primary tumor, nephrectomy 4 weeks later. Clones were sequenced by immunoSEQ multiplex PCR, and TCRdb holds only the in-frame ones, with some missing. The sample gives approximately 65,000 clones, about three quarters of which show up once; less than 8% is in the top ten. This sample comprised blood, obtained from a patient whose treatment included radiotherapy and nephrectomy. The receptors originated from a man aged 55 to 70 with renal cell carcinoma.

This clone was seen only once. The J gene is TRBJ1-1, the V gene TRBV18; 7 bases match TRBD1. The CDR3 consists of 14 residues. V gave up 6 bases and J gave up 4 bases; unmatched junction bases: 8. The germline V gene encodes CDR1 KGHSH and CDR2 LQKENI. CDR3 DNA sequence: TGTGCCAGCTCGGAGACAGGGTTCGCCACTGAAGCTTTCTTT. Protein: CASSETGFATEAFF.

This clone was counted a few times. The genes are TRBV27 and TRBJ2-5; the D is unclear. The CDR3 covers 13 residues. CDR1 is MNHEY, CDR2 SMNVEV, per germline (reference sequence). Trimming pared 5 bases from V and 2 bases from J, leaving 9 bases between. CDR3 amino acids: CASSAQKQETQYF. CDR3 sequence (DNA): TGTGCCAGCAGTGCTCAGAAACAAGAGACCCAGTACTTC.

CDR3 sequence: CASSPGPSNTEAFF. CDR3 coding DNA: TGCGCCAGCAGCCCCGGGCCCTCGAACACTGAAGCTTTCTTT. The chain couples TRBV5-1 to TRBJ1-1; D not certain. Deletions cut 4 bases from V and 1 base from J, with 11 bases between. Germline loops: CDR1 SGHRS, CDR2 YFSETQ. CDR3 length: 14 residues.

The J gene is TRBJ1-2, the V gene TRBV30, with D possibly matching TRBD1 (6 bases). The germline V and J ends were trimmed by 0 bases and 9 bases, with 8 bases remaining between them. Germline-derived CDR1 and CDR2 are GTSNPN and SVGIG (reference sequence). This CDR3 contains 11 residues. CDR3 protein: CAWSVTGSYTF. The DNA of the CDR3 is TGTGCCTGGAGTGTGACAGGTAGCTACACCTTC.

The chain is built from TRBV9 and TRBJ2-3; 12 bases line up with TRBD1. The CDR3 extends over 16 amino acids. In germline, CDR1 is SGDLS, CDR2 YYNGEE. J lost 4 bases, V lost 3 bases, and 6 bases had no gene match. The CDR3 is CASSAGGQGAADTQYF. CDR3 sequence (DNA): TGTGCCAGCAGCGCCGGGGGACAGGGGGCAGCAGATACGCAGTATTTT.

V and J are TRBV30 and TRBJ1-2; D is unclear. The CDR3 runs to 13 residues. V shed 0 bases and J shed 6 bases, with 11 bases lying between them. CDR1 is GTSNPN, CDR2 SVGIG, per germline (reference sequence). CDR3 sequence: CAWSVQPGHGYTF. As DNA, the CDR3 is TGTGCCTGGAGTGTACAGCCGGGCCATGGCTACACCTTC.

The chain is built from TRBV2 and TRBJ1-1; the D gene is possibly TRBD1 (6 bases). The CDR3 consists of 14 residues. The V and J ends lost 6 bases and 5 bases respectively, with 16 bases between them. The V gene's germline CDR1 is SNHLY and CDR2 FYNNEI. The DNA for the CDR3 is TGTGCCAGCAGAGAACAGGGATATAGTACTGAAGCTTTCTTT. This sequence encodes CASREQGYSTEAFF.

The V and J genes are TRBV7-9 and TRBJ2-7, with D possibly being TRBD2 (5 bases). Trimming removed 5 bases from V and 1 base from J, with 9 bases in between. Germline values: CDR1 SEHNR, CDR2 FQNEAQ (reference sequence). The CDR3 runs 13 residues. In DNA, the CDR3 is TGTGCCAGCAGCGGAGCGGATTCCTACGAGCAGTACGTC. Amino acids: CASSGADSYEQYV.

The chain links TRBV28 to TRBJ2-3; D not certain. The CDR3 sequence is 13 residues long. V gave up 5 bases and J gave up 0 bases, with 6 bases separating them. Per germline, CDR1 MDHEN and CDR2 SYDVKM. CDR3 sequence reads: CASSRTSTDTQYF. The CDR3, as DNA: TGTGCCAGCAGTCGGACGAGCACAGATACGCAGTATTTT. The entire variable domain, with the rest obtained from reference TRBV28 and TRBJ2-3, is as follows: DVKVTQSSRYLVKRTGEKVFLECVQDMDHENMFWYRQDPGLGLRLIYFSYDVKMKEKGDIPEGYSVSREKKERFSLILESASTNQTSMYLCASSRTSTDTQYFGPGTRLTVL.

This clone came up many times. The V gene is TRBV5-1, the J gene TRBJ2-4, with D perhaps TRBD1 (6 bases). Germline V gene lookup returns CDR1 SGHRS and CDR2 YFSETQ. This CDR3 is 14 amino acids long. V was cut by 2 bases and J by 6 bases, with 12 bases left in between. CDR3 in amino acids: CASSLQGPANIQYF. In DNA form, the CDR3 reads TGCGCCAGCAGCTTACAGGGTCCAGCAAACATTCAGTACTTC.